A selection of T cell receptor beta chains follows, all from one sample in a study of T cells in Graves' hyperthyroidism and ophthalmopathy. TCRdb reprocessed the multiplex PCR reads via MiXCR and lists one record per CDR3 protein. The data show hundreds of thousands of distinct CDR3 sequences, roughly 15% seen once. Sequenced input: blood. Receptors were obtained from a woman younger than 30 with Graves' ophthalmopathy. Each CDR3 is given with its conserved first and last residue. Fields, in order: J gene, clone size, D gene, V gene, CDR3 DNA, CDR3 protein. D genes are given only for firm matches. Clone size appears in some rows only: once, few, many, or a class for an expanded clone.

TRBJ1-1 few . TRBV20-1 TGCAGTGCTAGTTTTACAGAGAGCACTGAAGCTTTCTTT CSASFTESTEAFF
TRBJ2-2 few . TRBV7-2 TGTGCCAGCAGCCCGGACACCCACACCGGGGAGCTGTTTTTT CASSPDTHTGELFF
TRBJ2-1 . . TRBV6-6 TGTGCCAGCAGTTACTCGGGGTTAGCAAGCTCCTACAATGAGCAGTTCTTC CASSYSGLASSYNEQFF
TRBJ1-5 . . TRBV4-1 TGCGCCAGCAGCCACTGGAGAGGCAGGAATCACTCTTTTAGCAATCAGCCCCAGCATTTT CASSHWRGRNHSFSNQPQHF
TRBJ2-5 many . TRBV18 TGTGCCAGCTCACCACGACCCACCCAAGAGACCCAGTACTTC CASSPRPTQETQYF
TRBJ2-7 . TRBD1 TRBV4-1 TGCGCCAGCAGCCAAGGTACCGGGACAGTAATACCCTACGAGCAGTACTTC CASSQGTGTVIPYEQYF
TRBJ2-5 . . TRBV11-2 TGTGCCAGCAGCACCGATGGGGAGTACCAAGAGACCCAGTACTTC CASSTDGEYQETQYF
TRBJ1-1 few . TRBV27 TGTGCCAGCAGTTTAGCGGGAGAGGGGAGCACTGAAGCTTTCTTT CASSLAGEGSTEAFF
TRBJ2-2 . TRBD2 TRBV5-1 TGCGCCAGCAGCTTTTGGAGGCTAGCGGGAGGTCCGAACACCGGGGAGCTGTTTTTT CASSFWRLAGGPNTGELFF
TRBJ1-4 few . TRBV11-2 TGTGCCAGCAGGGGGGGAGAAGACGAAAAACTGTTTTTT CASRGGEDEKLFF
TRBJ2-4 many . TRBV18 TGTGCCAGCTCACCACCTTTGCGGCTAGCCAAAAACATTCAGTACTTC CASSPPLRLAKNIQYF
TRBJ2-7 few TRBD1 TRBV30 TGTGCCTGGGATACCGGGACAGGGGAATACGAGCAGTACTTC CAWDTGTGEYEQYF
TRBJ1-5 . . TRBV20-1 TGCAGTGCTAGGTTCCGGGACGGTAGCAATCAGCCCCAGCATTTT CSARFRDGSNQPQHF
TRBJ2-1 many TRBD2 TRBV7-2 TGTGCCAGCAGCCCAGGGACTAGCGGGACTAATTGGAATGAGCAGTTCTTC CASSPGTSGTNWNEQFF
TRBJ1-1 few . TRBV5-1 TGCGCCAGCAGCTTGGCCCCCTCTGGGACTGAAGCTTTCTTT CASSLAPSGTEAFF
TRBJ1-5 . . TRBV2 TGTGCCAGCAGTGTGCCTTTCACAGGGACCGGCAATCAGCCCCAGCATTTT CASSVPFTGTGNQPQHF
TRBJ2-7 . TRBD1 TRBV4-2 TGTGCCAGCAGCCAAGGGGGACAGAGGGCCTCCTACGAGCAGTACTTC CASSQGGQRASYEQYF
TRBJ1-1 many . TRBV6-1 TGTGCCAGCAGTGTCTGGACAGATATGAACACTGAAGCTTTCTTT CASSVWTDMNTEAFF
TRBJ1-2 . TRBD1 TRBV9 TGTGCCAGCAGCGTAGAGGGACAGAGATATGGCTACACCTTC CASSVEGQRYGYTF
TRBJ1-1 many . TRBV30 TGTGCCTGGAGTGTGGGGGGACGGCAGCAGAACACTGAAGCTTTCTTT CAWSVGGRQQNTEAFF
TRBJ1-5 few . TRBV24-1 TGTGCCACCAGTGACCCAGGGCAGTCCCAGCATTTT CATSDPGQSQHF
TRBJ1-6 few . TRBV27 TGTGCCAGCACCCCGGGGATTAAGAATTCACCCCTCCACTTT CASTPGIKNSPLHF
TRBJ1-3 few . TRBV6-5 TGTGCCAGCAGTTACCCTAGGTACTCTGGAAACACCATATATTTT CASSYPRYSGNTIYF
TRBJ1-1 . . TRBV7-9 TGTGCCAGCAGGATTGGGGGGCGGCTGAACACTGAAGCTTTCTTT CASRIGGRLNTEAFF
TRBJ1-1 many . TRBV5-8 TGTGCCAGCAGCGTCCGCATTTTGAACACTGAAGCTTTCTTT CASSVRILNTEAFF
TRBJ2-5 . TRBD1 TRBV3-1 TGTGCCAGCAGCCAAGCTTATGGGACAGGGAGTCGAGAGACCCAGTACTTC CASSQAYGTGSRETQYF
TRBJ1-5 . . TRBV7-9 TGTGCCAGCAGCTTAGTTTCCGGAAGCCAGGGTCAGCCCCAGCATTTT CASSLVSGSQGQPQHF
TRBJ1-4 . . TRBV7-8 TGTGCCAGCAGCTGGAGGGCGTGGGGGAGTGCAACTAATGAAAAACTGTTTTTT CASSWRAWGSATNEKLFF
TRBJ1-1 . . TRBV12-3/TRBV12-4 TGTGCCAGCAGTCTCGGCGGAGAGGGGCTGGCGAACACTGAAGCTTTCTTT CASSLGGEGLANTEAFF
TRBJ2-3 many . TRBV7-8 TGTGCCAGCAGCTTAGTCAGAGGGTTCGAAGATACGCAGTATTTT CASSLVRGFEDTQYF
TRBJ2-1 once TRBD2 TRBV11-2 TGTGCCAGCAGCTTAGGCGATAGCGGGGGGTATCAAAATTACAATGAGCAGTTCTTC CASSLGDSGGYQNYNEQFF
TRBJ2-2 few . TRBV10-3 TGTGCCATCAGTGACCCGGACAGACCCACCGGGGAGCTGTTTTTT CAISDPDRPTGELFF
TRBJ2-3 . . TRBV28 TGTGCCAGCAGTTTAGTAGTCTTAGTAGATACGCAGTATTTT CASSLVVLVDTQYF
TRBJ1-2 few . TRBV5-1 TGCGCCAGCACCTTGTCAGGGGAGCACTATGGCTACACCTTC CASTLSGEHYGYTF
TRBJ2-3 . . TRBV5-1 TGCGCCAGCAGCTTGGTGACATACACAGATACGCAGTATTTT CASSLVTYTDTQYF
TRBJ2-6 . TRBD1 TRBV18 TGTGCCAGCTCACCCAAGACAGCAGGGGGCGGTGCTGGGGCCAACGTCCTGACTTTC CASSPKTAGGGAGANVLTF
TRBJ2-3 many TRBD2 TRBV12-3/TRBV12-4 TGTGCCAGCACCCTCGGGGAGGGAGATACGCAGTATTTT CASTLGEGDTQYF
TRBJ1-2 . TRBD1 TRBV5-6 TGTGCCAGCAGCTTTTGGACAGGGCAGTATGGCTACACCTTC CASSFWTGQYGYTF
TRBJ2-2 few . TRBV20-1 TGCAGTGCTAGATGGGAGGGGGCGATCGGGGAGCTGTTTTTT CSARWEGAIGELFF
TRBJ1-2 many . TRBV5-5 TGTGCCAGCAGCTCAACTACAGGAAACTATGGCTACACCTTC CASSSTTGNYGYTF
TRBJ2-5 . TRBD2 TRBV5-1 TGCGCCAGCAAGACTAGCGGGGCACAAGAGACCCAGTACTTC CASKTSGAQETQYF
TRBJ2-1 few . TRBV27 TGTGCCAGCAGTCCCTACAGTTACAATGAGCAGTTCTTC CASSPYSYNEQFF
TRBJ2-1 many TRBD2 TRBV11-1 TGTGCCAGCAGCTTAGCTAGCGGGAGTATAACCAATGAGCAGTTCTTC CASSLASGSITNEQFF
TRBJ1-2 few TRBD1 TRBV7-8 TGTGCCAGCAGCTGGAACAGGGGGCAGGGCTACACCTTC CASSWNRGQGYTF
TRBJ2-1 . . TRBV20-1 TGCAGTGCTACCTACAGCTCCTACAATGAGCAGTTCTTC CSATYSSYNEQFF
TRBJ2-1 many TRBD1 TRBV5-1 TGCGCCAGCAGCTCTACCGGGACAGGGGACAATGAGCAGTTCTTC CASSSTGTGDNEQFF
TRBJ1-5 many . TRBV7-9 TGTGCCAGCAGCCAGGCGGGAGGTTATCAGCCCCAGCATTTT CASSQAGGYQPQHF
TRBJ1-4 many . TRBV28 TGTGCCAGCAGTTTAGGGGGCGGTGAAAAACTGTTTTTT CASSLGGGEKLFF
TRBJ2-1 few TRBD2 TRBV20-1 TGCAGACCCGGGGGGTCCTACAATGAGCAGTTCTTC CRPGGSYNEQFF
TRBJ2-3 many TRBD2 TRBV3-1 TGTGCCAGCAGCCCCAGAGCGGGGGGGCCATACACAGATACGCAGTATTTT CASSPRAGGPYTDTQYF
TRBJ2-3 many . TRBV27 TGTGCCAGCAGCTCCCCCGGGGGGACAGGCCCTTCTGGCACGCAGTATTTT CASSSPGGTGPSGTQYF
TRBJ1-1 many TRBD1 TRBV2 TGTGCCAGCAGTGAAAGGGCAGGGGGCCACACTGAAGCTTTCTTT CASSERAGGHTEAFF